Listed below are T cell receptor beta chains from one sample, sequenced in a study of blood T cell repertoires in COVID-19. Sequencing used immunoSEQ multiplex PCR; TCRdb keeps in-frame clones, though not all of them. This table holds 150,000 to 200,000 clones, about 87% found once. Sample: peripheral blood. These receptors were taken from a man between 18 and 29 years old with active or convalescent COVID-19. Both conserved end residues are part of each CDR3. Each record gives: V gene, D gene, J gene, clone size, CDR3 protein, CDR3 DNA. A D gene is named only where the DNA matches it firmly. Clone size is stated in some rows and not others, as once, few, many or a class when expanded.

V: TRBV18
D: NA
J: TRBJ2-3
size: NA
CDR3: CASSPTLPQADDTQYF
DNA: TGTGCCAGCTCACCAACGCTGCCACAGGCTGACGATACGCAGTATTTT

V: TRBV19
D: TRBD1
J: TRBJ1-4
size: NA
CDR3: CASSPGTGDNEKLFF
DNA: TGTGCCAGTAGTCCGGGGACAGGGGATAATGAAAAACTGTTTTTT

V: TRBV7-8
D: NA
J: TRBJ1-2
size: NA
CDR3: CASSSDSGPGYTF
DNA: TGTGCCAGCAGCTCAGACTCCGGCCCCGGCTACACCTTC

V: TRBV27
D: TRBD2
J: TRBJ2-7
size: NA
CDR3: CASRGLAVYEQYF
DNA: TGTGCCAGCAGGGGACTAGCAGTCTACGAGCAGTACTTC

V: TRBV6-1
D: NA
J: TRBJ1-2
size: NA
CDR3: CASSEVAAQGYGYTF
DNA: TGTGCCAGCAGTGAAGTGGCGGCCCAAGGCTATGGCTACACCTTC

V: TRBV7-3
D: NA
J: TRBJ2-1
size: NA
CDR3: CASSRLTDYNEQFF
DNA: TGTGCCAGCAGCCGACTGACGGATTACAATGAGCAGTTCTTC

V: TRBV29-1
D: NA
J: TRBJ1-1
size: NA
CDR3: CSVEDREDTEAFF
DNA: TGCAGCGTTGAAGATCGTGAGGACACTGAAGCTTTCTTT

V: TRBV5-1
D: TRBD1
J: TRBJ2-2
size: NA
CDR3: CASSLMGQGNAGELFF
DNA: TGCGCCAGCAGCTTAATGGGACAGGGAAATGCCGGGGAGCTGTTTTTT

V: TRBV13
D: TRBD2
J: TRBJ2-1
size: NA
CDR3: CASSSQGLAMHEQFF
DNA: TGTGCCAGCAGCTCACAGGGACTAGCTATGCATGAGCAGTTCTTC

V: TRBV27
D: TRBD1
J: TRBJ2-7
size: once
CDR3: CASSSSQGAYEQYF
DNA: TGTGCCAGCAGTTCCTCCCAGGGGGCGTACGAGCAGTACTTC

V: TRBV24-1
D: TRBD1
J: TRBJ2-5
size: NA
CDR3: CATSDPGDSQNQETQYF
DNA: TGTGCCACCAGTGACCCCGGGGACAGCCAAAACCAAGAGACCCAGTACTTC